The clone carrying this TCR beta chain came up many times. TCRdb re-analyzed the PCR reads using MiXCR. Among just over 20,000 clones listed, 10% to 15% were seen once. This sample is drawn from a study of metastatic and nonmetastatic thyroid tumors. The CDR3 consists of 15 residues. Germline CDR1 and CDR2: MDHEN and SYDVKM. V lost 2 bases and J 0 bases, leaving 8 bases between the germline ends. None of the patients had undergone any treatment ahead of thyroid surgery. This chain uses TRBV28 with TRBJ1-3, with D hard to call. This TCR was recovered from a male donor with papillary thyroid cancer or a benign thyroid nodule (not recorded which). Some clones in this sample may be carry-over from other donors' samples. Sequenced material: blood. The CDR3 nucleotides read TGTGCCAGCAGTTTAGGACCTAGCTCTGGAAACACCATATATTTT. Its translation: CASSLGPSSGNTIYF.